This T cell receptor beta chain was obtained from a study of response to subunit inactivated influenza vaccine (dated by TCRdb to between 2017 and 2018). Regarding the study in general: The study used deep quantitative T cell receptor repertoire profiling to track responses to a trivalent subunit inactivated influenza vaccine. Results and caveats for the whole study, not just this receptor: The authors suggested that each seasonal influenza vaccination may recruit only a limited number of new T cells.

The method behind the library was RT-PCR. TCRdb records Illumina HiSeq 2500 as the sequencer. The raw public data were reprocessed by TCRdb itself: fastp quality trimming at Q25, MiXCR clonotype calling, in-frame beta chains only. A single entry per CDR3 protein holds the most common genes and DNA from its merged rows. This sample comprises 650,000 to 850,000 distinct CDR3 sequences, about 15% of them detected only once. The top ten clonotypes cover around 6.5% of the sample. Here V drops 9 bases and J drops 3 bases, and the junction holds 10 bases not matched to any gene. From the cysteine up to the phenylalanine, the CDR3 has a length of 14 residues. CDR3 DNA is the only sequence kept; it has 42 bases, read in frame from the first base. The germline V gene specifies SNHLY as CDR1 and FYNNEI as CDR2. For this clonotype: It lacks a known antigen. No much larger clone exists at a distance of one base, and base qualities are not known.

This sequence was found in a man between 45 and 60 years old who received an inactivated influenza vaccine. Donor details come from another sample of the same person, matched by shared clones. Sample: PBMCs from blood, taken approximately 15 days before vaccination. The receptor chain draws on TRBV2 and TRBJ2-7; 8 central nucleotides agree with TRBD1. Read as DNA, the sequence is TGTGCCAGTGTTTTTCCGGGACAGGACTACGAGCAGTACTTC. Its amino acids are CASVFPGQDYEQYF.